This T cell receptor beta chain was recorded in a study of cytomegalovirus exposure and HLA in healthy donors. The study ran its PCR with 60 Vbeta and 13 Jbeta primers. TCRdb keeps only in-frame clones here, not all; method: immunoSEQ multiplex PCR. The sample yields under 200,000 clones, about 81% seen once. The CDR3 consists of 14 residues. Germline CDR1 reads PRHDT; CDR2 reads FYEKMQ (reference sequence). This clone has more than one count but fewer than ten. One junction end disagrees with the germline gene, perhaps due to a read error. This chain uses TRBV13 with TRBJ2-1, with TRBD2 as a possible D gene (6 bases). The clonotype comes from a woman aged 45-59 years in good health and CMV-seropositive. Material: PBMCs. The DNA for the CDR3 is TGTGCCAGCAGCTATGCCGGGAGACTAAATGAACAGTTCTTC. It specifies CASSYAGRLNEQFF.